The 12 T cell receptor beta chains reported below all come from one sample, sequenced in a study of cytomegalovirus exposure and HLA in healthy donors. Some clones are missing from TCRdb's copy, which holds only in-frame ones; the method was immunoSEQ multiplex PCR. The repertoire holds approximately 270,000 clones, with roughly 87% as singletons. Sequences were obtained from PBMCs. Receptors originate from a man aged 18-30 years in good health and CMV-seropositive.

J is TRBJ2-1 and V is TRBV11-3; 7 bases are a match to TRBD1. This CDR3 is built from 15 residues. Losses at the gene ends were 5 bases for V and 3 bases for J; bases not matched to a gene: 7. Germline values: CDR1 SGHNT, CDR2 YENEEA. CDR3: CASSPSRQGYNEQFF. CDR3 nucleotides: TGTGCCAGCAGCCCCTCCCGACAGGGCTACAATGAGCAGTTCTTC.

The V gene is TRBV6-5, the J gene TRBJ1-5, with D possibly matching TRBD1 (5 bases). Germline CDR1 and CDR2: MNHEY and SVGAGI. The V end lost 6 bases, the J end lost 7 bases, and 19 bases lay between the germline ends. This CDR3 spans 15 amino acids. The CDR3 DNA follows: TGTGCCAGCAGGCTAGATGCGGGGGACTCCCAGCCCCAGCATTTT. Residues: CASRLDAGDSQPQHF.

The rearrangement joins TRBV5-6 to TRBJ2-7, with 10 bases identical to TRBD1. The germline gives CDR1 SGHDT, CDR2 YYEEEE. The CDR3 consists of 15 residues. V lost 4 bases, J lost 3 bases, and 7 bases stayed unmatched. The CDR3 DNA is TGTGCCAGCAGCCCCCGATGGGACAGGGGCTACGAGCAGTACTTC. Translation: CASSPRWDRGYEQYF.

V gene TRBV11-2 combines with J gene TRBJ1-2; tentatively, D is TRBD1 (6 bases). The CDR3 is made up of 15 amino acids. Germline V gene data show CDR1 as SGHAT and CDR2 as FQNNGV. Trimming cost V 1 base and J 4 bases, with 13 bases left between them. CDR3 sequence: CASSLGSGDPYGYTF. The CDR3 DNA is TGTGCCAGCAGCTTAGGATCAGGGGACCCCTATGGCTACACCTTC. Full variable domain (missing parts from reference TRBV11-2 and TRBJ1-2): EAGVAQSPRYKIIEKRQSVAFWCNPISGHATLYWYQQILGQGPKLLIQFQNNGVVDDSQLPKDRFSAERLKGVDSTLKIQPAKLEDSAVYLCASSLGSGDPYGYTFGSGTRLTVV.

The gene calls are TRBV6-5 and TRBJ2-7; 14 bases align to TRBD2. Germline CDR1 is MNHEY and CDR2 is SVGAGI. The V gene end was trimmed by 8 bases and the J gene end by 2 bases; junction bases not matched to a gene: 5. This CDR3 region has 15 residues. CDR3 residues: CASRSGLAGAYEQYF. The CDR3 bases are TGTGCCAGCCGCTCGGGACTAGCGGGAGCCTACGAGCAGTACTTC.

J is TRBJ1-2 and V is TRBV7-9, with unresolved D. V lost 1 base to trimming and J lost 7 bases, with 10 bases between them. Per the germline V gene, CDR1 is SEHNR and CDR2 is FQNEAQ (reference sequence). CDR3 length equals 13 residues. CDR3 bases: TGTGCCAGCAGCTTAGTCCCCCCAGGTGGCTACACCTTC. This sequence encodes CASSLVPPGGYTF.

V usage is TRBV27 and J usage is TRBJ1-3; D call uncertain. The V gene lost 10 bases and the J gene lost 0 bases, with 4 bases spanning the gap. The CDR3 extends over 11 amino acids. Germline assignment: CDR1 MNHEY and CDR2 SMNVEV (reference sequence). CDR3 amino acids: CATDSGNTIYF. The DNA for the CDR3 is TGTGCCACCGACTCTGGAAACACCATATATTTT.

CDR3: CASSLERGRANEQYF. The CDR3, as DNA: TGCGCCAGCAGCTTGGAAAGGGGGAGGGCCAACGAGCAGTACTTC. The gene calls are TRBV5-1 and TRBJ2-7; possible D gene TRBD2, 7 bases. The germline gives CDR1 SGHRS, CDR2 YFSETQ. V was trimmed by 0 bases and J by 5 bases, leaving 15 bases between them. The CDR3 runs to 15 residues. The whole variable domain, remainder taken from reference TRBV5-1 and TRBJ2-7, is KAGVTQTPRYLIKTRGQQVTLSCSPISGHRSVSWYQQTPGQGLQFLFEYFSETQRNKGNFPGRFSGRQFSNSRSEMNVSTLELGDSALYLCASSLERGRANEQYFGPGTRLTVT.

This clone was recorded once. This chain links TRBV25-1 with TRBJ2-2, with 11 bases identical to TRBD1. Germline V gene data show CDR1 as MGHDK and CDR2 as SYGVNS. Trimming took 3 bases from V and 7 from J; bases not matched to a gene: 7. This CDR3 region has 16 residues. CDR3 loop: CASSDRTGGVNGELFF. The CDR3 DNA sequence: TGTGCCAGCAGTGACAGGACAGGGGGCGTGAACGGGGAGCTGTTTTTT.

The chain combines TRBV2 with TRBJ2-7, with TRBD1 as a possible D gene (6 bases). Germline CDR1 and CDR2: SNHLY and FYNNEI. This CDR3 is 22 amino acids long. Trimming stripped 6 bases from V and 5 bases from J, with 41 bases between. CDR3 loop: CASSDDRYGYPEDYNSGNEQYF. In nucleotides, the CDR3 is TGTGCCAGCAGCGACGACAGGTATGGGTATCCCGAAGATTATAATTCGGGTAACGAGCAGTACTTC.

J is TRBJ2-1 and V is TRBV4-2, with D perhaps matching TRBD2 (6 bases). Germline V CDR1 and CDR2: LGHNA, YNFKEQ. Trimming removed 0 bases at V and 8 bases at J, with 20 bases between. The CDR3 extends over 17 amino acids. The CDR3 reads CASSQERRGLARYEQFF. The CDR3, as DNA: TGTGCCAGCAGCCAAGAGAGGCGGGGACTTGCTCGCTATGAGCAGTTCTTC.

The chain recombines TRBV5-4 with TRBJ2-7; D perhaps matches TRBD1 (6 bases). The V gene's germline CDR1 is SGHNT and CDR2 YYREEE (reference sequence). The CDR3 spans 13 residues. Trimming cost V 4 bases and J 6 bases, with 14 bases left between them. Written as DNA, the CDR3 is TGTGCCAGCAGCACTAAAGGGGGAACCGAGCAGTACTTC. This codes for CASSTKGGTEQYF.